These 25 T cell receptor beta chains came from one sample sequenced in a study of CD8+ T cells in alopecia areata. Following RNA extraction, reverse transcription yielded cDNA that acted as the sequencing template. Produced via immunoSEQ multiplex PCR; TCRdb's table is partial and in-frame only. The sample includes roughly 200,000 clones, 50% to 70% of them seen just once. The sample consisted of CD4+ T cells sorted from blood, taken at week 0. The source is a human donor with alopecia areata.

The rearrangement links TRBV29-1 to TRBJ1-1; D is unclear. Germline V lookup: CDR1 SQVTM, CDR2 ANQGSEA. V dropped 2 bases and J dropped 0 bases, with 10 bases sitting between them. This CDR3 has 14 amino acids. The CDR3 region is CSVEPLTVNTEAFF. CDR3 DNA sequence: TGCAGCGTTGAACCGCTTACAGTGAACACTGAAGCTTTCTTT.

The V and J genes are TRBV5-6 and TRBJ2-5; no reliable D call. V was cut by 0 bases and J by 1 base, with 4 bases left in between. Per the germline V gene, CDR1 is SGHDT and CDR2 is YYEEEE. The CDR3 contains 13 residues. CDR3 residues: CASSLALQETQYF. Here the CDR3 DNA reads TGTGCCAGCAGCTTGGCCCTCCAAGAGACCCAGTACTTC. Filled out from reference TRBV5-6 and TRBJ2-5, the complete variable domain reads DAGVTQSPTHLIKTRGQQVTLRCSPKSGHDTVSWYQQALGQGPQFIFQYYEEEERQRGNFPDRFSGHQFPNYSSELNVNALLLGDSALYLCASSLALQETQYFGPGTRLLVL.

V and J are TRBV4-1 and TRBJ1-6, with D maybe TRBD1 (5 bases). Germline CDR1 MGHRA, CDR2 YSYEKL. Trimming removed 1 base at V and 0 bases at J, with 10 bases between. This CDR3 is built from 17 residues. The CDR3 loop reads CASSQALDSSYNSPLHF. CDR3 nucleotides: TGCGCCAGCAGCCAAGCTCTTGACAGCTCCTATAATTCACCCCTCCACTTT.

CDR3 nucleotides: TGTGCCAGCAGCCAAGATCGGACTATCGGCTACGAGCAGTACTTC. It translates to CASSQDRTIGYEQYF. This rearrangement joins TRBV14 to TRBJ2-7; a possible D gene is TRBD2 (6 bases). The CDR3 loop spans 15 amino acids. In germline, CDR1 is SGHDN, CDR2 FVKESK. V gave up 0 bases and J gave up 3 bases, with 12 bases separating them. Looking up the rest from reference TRBV14 and TRBJ2-7 gives the full variable domain: EAGVTQFPSHSVIEKGQTVTLRCDPISGHDNLYWYRRVMGKEIKFLLHFVKESKQDESGMPNNRFLAERTGGTYSTLKVQPAELEDSGVYFCASSQDRTIGYEQYFGPGTRLTVT.

In its sample, this clone was seen once. This chain joins TRBV30 and TRBJ2-2, with 8 bases fitting TRBD1. CDR3 length: 12 amino acids. Germline values: CDR1 GTSNPN, CDR2 SVGIG (reference sequence). Losses at the gene ends were 5 bases for V and 7 bases for J; bases not matched to a gene: 3. In nucleotides, the CDR3 is TGTGCCTGGGGACAGGGCGGCGGGGAGCTGTTTTTT. Its protein is CAWGQGGGELFF.

This chain links TRBV6-5 with TRBJ1-6; no firm D call. V was pared by 7 bases and J by 1 base, with 2 bases between. Looked up from germline, CDR1 is MNHEY and CDR2 is SVGAGI. The CDR3 runs to 12 residues. The CDR3 DNA reads TGTGCCAGCACTTCCTATAATTCACCCCTCCACTTT. Amino acids: CASTSYNSPLHF.

Turning to this clone: The identical CDR3 is also encoded by other nucleotide sequences in the sample. J is TRBJ2-7 and V is TRBV29-1; D not certain. V was shortened by 4 bases and J by 2 bases, with 6 bases between the two germline ends. The CDR3 is made up of 11 amino acids. Germline CDR1 is SQVTM and CDR2 is ANQGSEA. The CDR3 DNA follows: TGCAGCGTTGGAAGCCCCTACGAGCAGTACTTC. As protein: CSVGSPYEQYF.

With respect to this clone: The CDR3 end shows no conserved phenylalanine or tryptophan, and so a read error is likely. The genes are TRBV7-9 and TRBJ1-2; unclear D gene. Germline V CDR1 and CDR2: SEHNR, FQNEAQ (reference sequence). V lost 0 bases to trimming and J lost 3 bases, with 11 bases between them. This CDR3 region has 15 residues. The CDR3 DNA is TGTGCCAGCAGCTTAGCGGCGGCGATGGACTATGGCTACACCCTC. This codes for CASSLAAAMDYGYTL.

V usage is TRBV20-1 and J usage is TRBJ1-1; TRBD1 is a possible D gene (5 bases). The CDR3 contains 11 residues. The germline V and J ends were trimmed by 7 bases and 3 bases, with 9 bases remaining between them. From germline, CDR1 is DFQATT and CDR2 SNEGSKA (reference sequence). As DNA, the CDR3 is TGCAGTGGCCTGGGGGACACTGAAGCTTTCTTT. It yields the protein CSGLGDTEAFF.

The chain couples TRBV2 to TRBJ1-5, with D possibly TRBD1 on 6 matching bases. V was trimmed by 6 bases and J by 7 bases, leaving 16 bases between them. This CDR3 comprises 14 residues. Germline-derived CDR1 and CDR2 are SNHLY and FYNNEI. CDR3 amino acids: CASRPDSERQPQHF. The CDR3 bases are TGTGCCAGCAGGCCGGACAGCGAGCGCCAGCCCCAGCATTTT.

This clone was counted between two and nine times. The chain carries TRBV29-1 and TRBJ2-7; D gene uncertain. V was pared by 4 bases and J by 1 base, with 8 bases between. The CDR3 sequence is 12 residues long. Germline V gene data show CDR1 as SQVTM and CDR2 as ANQGSEA. The CDR3 sequence is CSVVPDSYEQYF. CDR3 nucleotides: TGCAGCGTTGTCCCGGATTCCTACGAGCAGTACTTC.

CDR3 DNA: TGCAGCGTTGATGAGTTATGGCAGGGAGATGGCTACACCTTC. The encoded protein is CSVDELWQGDGYTF. The chain uses TRBV29-1 and TRBJ1-2; D is perhaps TRBD1 (5 bases). CDR1 and CDR2 from the germline V gene are SQVTM and ANQGSEA. V was trimmed by 3 bases and J by 6 bases, leaving 17 bases between them. The CDR3 runs 14 residues.

Concerning this clone itself: This sample also contains other DNA sequences that code for the same CDR3. The chain links TRBV29-1 to TRBJ1-5, with D unresolved. CDR3 size: 12 residues. Germline V gives CDR1 SQVTM, CDR2 ANQGSEA. Trimming shortened V by 4 bases and J by 4 bases, and 8 bases separated the two germline ends. The CDR3 reads CSVGGRNQPQHF. CDR3 sequence (DNA): TGCAGCGTTGGAGGACGGAATCAGCCCCAGCATTTT.

V gene TRBV27 combines with J gene TRBJ1-1; 7 positions match TRBD1. The J segment lost 4 bases and the V segment lost 4 bases, leaving 9 bases of the junction unmatched. Per germline, CDR1 MNHEY and CDR2 SMNVEV (reference sequence). CDR3 length equals 15 residues. The CDR3 nucleotides read TGTGCCAGCAGTTCGGAGGGGGCGGCTATCACTGAAGCTTTCTTT. Its protein is CASSSEGAAITEAFF.

The chain has TRBV15 and TRBJ1-3; D uncertain. Germline CDR1 and CDR2: LNHNV and YYDKDF (reference sequence). Trimming removed 0 bases at V and 3 bases at J, with 6 bases between. The CDR3 consists of 14 residues. The DNA for the CDR3 is TGTGCCACCAGCAGAGACTCCGTTGGAAACACCATATATTTT. Translating it yields CATSRDSVGNTIYF.

The chain links TRBV2 to TRBJ2-3, with D possibly TRBD2 on 6 matching bases. The CDR3 has 15 amino acids. V was pared by 3 bases and J by 2 bases, with 12 bases between. Germline V gene sequence: CDR1 SNHLY, CDR2 FYNNEI. Written as DNA, the CDR3 is TGTGCCAGCAGTGACTGGCGGGGATACACAGATACGCAGTATTTT. Its protein is CASSDWRGYTDTQYF.

The CDR3 DNA sequence: TGTGCCTGGAGTGTACTTGGGACGTACCGAGGGGAGCAGTACTTC. Translation gives CAWSVLGTYRGEQYF. The chain uses TRBV30 and TRBJ2-7; D may match TRBD1 or TRBD2 (5 bases each). Germline lookup yields CDR1 GTSNPN and CDR2 SVGIG (reference sequence). The CDR3 is 15 amino acids. V was trimmed by 0 bases and J by 7 bases, leaving 19 bases between them.

The rearrangement joins TRBV25-1 to TRBJ1-2; 9 bases map to TRBD1. CDR1 is MGHDK, CDR2 SYGVNS, per germline. Trimming removed 8 bases from V and 2 bases from J; junction bases left unmatched: 3. This CDR3 contains 13 residues. As DNA, the CDR3 is TGTGCCAGCGGGACAGGGAACAACTATGGCTACACCTTC. Its translation: CASGTGNNYGYTF.

This clone was picked up one time. This chain uses TRBV30 with TRBJ1-2; D is unclear. The CDR3 has 14 residues. In germline, CDR1 is GTSNPN, CDR2 SVGIG (reference sequence). V lost 0 bases, J lost 6 bases, and 14 bases lay in between. The CDR3 DNA follows: TGTGCCTGGAGTGTATCGTCAGTTTCTCATGGCTACACCTTC. It encodes CAWSVSSVSHGYTF.

The genes are TRBV5-1 and TRBJ2-7; the D gene is possibly TRBD1 (6 bases). The CDR3 extends over 13 amino acids. Deletions cut 4 bases from V and 3 bases from J, with 11 bases between. Germline loops: CDR1 SGHRS, CDR2 YFSETQ. The CDR3 loop reads CASSPGHYYEQYF. As DNA, the CDR3 is TGCGCCAGCAGCCCGGGACATTACTACGAGCAGTACTTC.

The rearrangement joins TRBV4-1 to TRBJ2-4; weak D call: TRBD2 (6 bases). Trimming stripped 4 bases from V and 1 base from J, with 17 bases between. The V gene's germline CDR1 is MGHRA and CDR2 YSYEKL. The CDR3 has 17 amino acids. The CDR3 reads CASSLALDRGAKNIQYF. The CDR3 region has the DNA TGCGCCAGCAGCCTGGCTCTGGACCGGGGGGCCAAAAACATTCAGTACTTC.

This chain uses TRBV11-2 with TRBJ2-7; weak D call: TRBD1 (6 bases). This CDR3 is 13 amino acids long. The germline V and J ends were trimmed by 5 bases and 3 bases, with 11 bases remaining between them. CDR1 is SGHAT and CDR2 is FQNNGV in the germline V gene. The CDR3 DNA reads as TGTGCCAGCAGCCTGACAGGAGACTACGAGCAGTACTTC. Translation gives CASSLTGDYEQYF. Variable domain in full (rest from reference TRBV11-2 and TRBJ2-7): EAGVAQSPRYKIIEKRQSVAFWCNPISGHATLYWYQQILGQGPKLLIQFQNNGVVDDSQLPKDRFSAERLKGVDSTLKIQPAKLEDSAVYLCASSLTGDYEQYFGPGTRLTVT.

In this sample, this clone turned up a few times. The J gene is TRBJ2-1, the V gene TRBV7-3; D unresolved. The CDR3 is made up of 13 amino acids. V dropped 6 bases and J dropped 7 bases, with 13 bases sitting between them. Germline CDR1 is SGHTA and CDR2 is FQGTGA. The CDR3 DNA reads as TGTGCCAGCAGGGGGAACCTTAGGAATGAGCAGTTCTTC. Encoded protein: CASRGNLRNEQFF.

J is TRBJ1-2 and V is TRBV30; weak D call: TRBD1 (5 bases). The CDR3 totals 12 residues. Germline V gives CDR1 GTSNPN, CDR2 SVGIG (reference sequence). Trimming removed 0 bases at V and 7 bases at J, with 9 bases between. Here the CDR3 DNA reads TGTGCCTGGAGTGTACAGGCCGGTGGCTACACCTTC. Translated: CAWSVQAGGYTF.

The chain couples TRBV2 to TRBJ1-5, with D uncertain. Trimming left V 6 bases short and J 0 bases short, with 12 bases between. This CDR3 has 15 residues. From germline, CDR1 is SNHLY and CDR2 FYNNEI. The CDR3 region is CASSQYPNSNQPQHF. CDR3 sequence (DNA): TGTGCCAGCAGCCAATATCCGAATAGCAATCAGCCCCAGCATTTT.